The 17 T cell receptor beta chains presented below share a single source sample, sequenced in a study of T cell responses to AZD1222 COVID-19 vaccine. Libraries were prepared by immunoSEQ multiplex PCR; TCRdb keeps only in-frame clonotypes and omits some of them. The table records about 140,000 clones, roughly 88% of them present only once. The starting material was peripheral blood, obtained on day 0 of AZD1222 vaccination. These receptors were taken from an adult in good health.

The V call is TRBV29-1, the J call TRBJ2-1, with TRBD2 matching over 10 bases. Germline values: CDR1 SQVTM, CDR2 ANQGSEA. The CDR3 consists of 14 residues. The trim removed 4 bases at V and 7 bases at J, leaving 7 bases unmatched. CDR3 nucleotide sequence: TGCAGCGTTGCCCGGACTAGCGGTGGGAATGAGCAGTTCTTC. Translation gives CSVARTSGGNEQFF.

The CDR3 nucleotides are TGTGCCAGCCGGAGGGAGGCCACTGAAGCTTTCTTT. Translation gives CASRREATEAFF. The chain joins TRBV25-1 to TRBJ1-1, with D unclear. V lost 8 bases and J 4 bases, leaving 11 bases between the germline ends. Per the germline V gene, CDR1 is MGHDK and CDR2 is SYGVNS. This CDR3 comprises 12 residues.

The gene calls are TRBV6-5 and TRBJ2-1; TRBD2 matches 9 bases. CDR1 is MNHEY and CDR2 is SVGAGI in the germline V gene. The CDR3 runs 15 residues. Unmatched junction bases numbered 4, after V lost 5 bases and J lost 2 bases. CDR3 in DNA: TGTGCCAGCAGTATGACTAGCGGAGCCTACAATGAGCAGTTCTTC. It codes for CASSMTSGAYNEQFF.

As regards this clone: A read error may account for a junction end that differs from germline. The chain is built from TRBV6-5 and TRBJ1-2; D may be TRBD1 (6 bases). This CDR3 spans 15 amino acids. CDR1 and CDR2 from the germline V gene are MNHEY and SVGAGI. The CDR3 loop reads CASSHSGAQNYGYTF. CDR3 DNA: TGTGCCAGCAGTCACTCAGGGGCTCAGAACTATGGCTACACCTTC.

The chain has TRBV9 and TRBJ1-2; 8 nucleotides match TRBD1. Trimming cost V 4 bases and J 5 bases; bases outside gene matches: 13. Germline lookup yields CDR1 SGDLS and CDR2 YYNGEE. This CDR3 spans 16 amino acids. CDR3 sequence: CASSRVGTGGNYGYTF. The CDR3 coding sequence is TGTGCCAGCAGCCGGGTGGGTACAGGGGGGAATTATGGCTACACCTTC.

The CDR3 sequence is CASTLAENTGELFF. The CDR3, as DNA: TGCGCCAGCACGCTAGCGGAGAACACCGGGGAGCTGTTTTTT. The chain couples TRBV5-1 to TRBJ2-2; 7 bases fit TRBD2. V shed 6 bases, J shed 1 base, and the junction held 3 bases outside the gene matches. CDR3 size: 14 residues. The germline V gene encodes CDR1 SGHRS and CDR2 YFSETQ.

This chain joins TRBV5-6 and TRBJ1-5, with 8 nucleotides matching TRBD1. This CDR3 has 15 amino acids. The V gene end was trimmed by 6 bases and the J gene end by 6 bases; junction bases not matched to a gene: 11. Germline CDR1 SGHDT, CDR2 YYEEEE. CDR3 residues: CASTTRRQGSQPQHF. In nucleotides, the CDR3 is TGTGCCAGCACCACAAGACGACAGGGGAGTCAGCCCCAGCATTTT.

As DNA, the CDR3 is TGTGCCAGCAGTGAAGTTTTACCGGGACTAGCGGGTAAAGAGCAGTTCTTC. This translates into CASSEVLPGLAGKEQFF. The rearrangement links TRBV6-1 to TRBJ2-1; 12 nucleotides align to TRBD2. V shed 1 base, J shed 10 bases, and the junction held 11 bases outside the gene matches. Germline V gives CDR1 MNHNS, CDR2 SASEGT. This CDR3 is 17 amino acids long.

The V gene is TRBV7-9, the J gene TRBJ2-5, with 10 bases that match TRBD2. The V gene's germline CDR1 is SEHNR and CDR2 FQNEAQ (reference sequence). The CDR3 is 15 amino acids. Trimming cost V 8 bases and J 4 bases; bases outside gene matches: 10. For the CDR3, the DNA is TGTGCCAGCTTCCAGCGGGAGGGCCGTTCAGAGACCCAGTACTTC. Translation gives CASFQREGRSETQYF.

The chain is built from TRBV5-4 and TRBJ2-7; D not resolved. This CDR3 region has 14 residues. V lost 1 base to trimming and J lost 0 bases, with 8 bases between them. The germline CDR1 and CDR2 sequences are SGHNT and YYREEE (reference sequence). CDR3: CASSLRAPSYEQYF. The CDR3 DNA follows: TGTGCCAGCAGCTTGCGGGCACCCTCCTACGAGCAGTACTTC.

V usage is TRBV9 and J usage is TRBJ2-2; D remains unclear. Germline lookup yields CDR1 SGDLS and CDR2 YYNGEE. The CDR3 is 13 residues long. V lost 0 bases to trimming and J lost 6 bases, with 6 bases between them. CDR3 DNA: TGTGCCAGCAGCGTAGTGGGATCCGGGGAGCTGTTTTTT. Translating gives CASSVVGSGELFF.

The rearrangement links TRBV12-3 or TRBV12-4 to TRBJ1-4; 7 nucleotides line up with TRBD1. This CDR3 has 13 residues. After removal of 3 bases from V and 10 bases from J, the junction contained 5 bases not matched to a gene. CDR3 nucleotides: TGTGCCAGCAGTTTGGGGCAGGGGGTAAAACTGTTTTTT. Translated: CASSLGQGVKLFF.

The chain joins TRBV5-1 to TRBJ2-7; D gene unclear. This CDR3 region has 13 residues. V was pared by 4 bases and J by 7 bases, with 15 bases between. CDR1 SGHRS and CDR2 YFSETQ come from the germline V gene. The chain's CDR3 is CASSPQEVWEQYF. The DNA of the CDR3 is TGCGCCAGCAGCCCCCAAGAAGTGTGGGAGCAGTACTTC.

This rearrangement joins TRBV28 to TRBJ2-5; D remains unclear. Germline loops: CDR1 MDHEN, CDR2 SYDVKM. Between the trimmed V and J ends, which lost 2 bases and 2 bases, there was a span of 15 bases. This CDR3 is built from 16 residues. Here the CDR3 reads CASSLNAALTQETQYF. As DNA, the CDR3 is TGTGCCAGCAGTTTAAATGCGGCACTCACTCAAGAGACCCAGTACTTC. The variable domain in full, completed from reference TRBV28 and TRBJ2-5, reads DVKVTQSSRYLVKRTGEKVFLECVQDMDHENMFWYRQDPGLGLRLIYFSYDVKMKEKGDIPEGYSVSREKKERFSLILESASTNQTSMYLCASSLNAALTQETQYFGPGTRLLVL.

The chain carries TRBV28 and TRBJ1-2; TRBD1 is a possible D gene (5 bases). This CDR3 spans 17 amino acids. V lost 6 bases to trimming and J lost 3 bases, with 23 bases between them. Germline CDR1 and CDR2: MDHEN and SYDVKM. CDR3 in amino acids: CASSRYWGVGKDYGYTF. CDR3 nucleotide sequence: TGTGCCAGCAGCCGGTATTGGGGCGTGGGTAAAGACTATGGCTACACCTTC.

The chain couples TRBV5-1 to TRBJ1-5; the match to TRBD1 covers 8 bases. The CDR3 is made up of 15 amino acids. After removal of 5 bases from V and 5 bases from J, the junction contained 9 bases not matched to a gene. Germline values: CDR1 SGHRS, CDR2 YFSETQ. The CDR3 DNA is TGCGCCAGCAGACTTGGGACAGGCAAGGATCAGCCCCAGCATTTT. Encoded protein: CASRLGTGKDQPQHF.

The gene calls are TRBV6-6 and TRBJ1-1; D is ambiguous. Germline CDR1 MNHNY, CDR2 SVGAGI (reference sequence). Trimming left V 0 bases short and J 5 bases short, with 10 bases between. This CDR3 region has 14 residues. The CDR3 reads CASSYSGGETEAFF. CDR3 DNA sequence: TGTGCCAGCAGTTACTCTGGCGGGGAAACTGAAGCTTTCTTT.